Listed below are T cell receptor beta chains from one sample, sequenced in a study of T cells after yellow fever vaccination. Using its own MiXCR run on the 5' RACE reads, TCRdb lists one record per CDR3 protein. The sample contains 100,000 to 150,000 distinct CDR3 sequences, around 9.8% of which appear only once. This specimen was CD8+ T cells sorted from PBMCs, taken on the day of the yellow fever booster vaccination. Source of these receptors: a young man who received the YFV17D yellow fever vaccine. The CDR3 runs from the conserved cysteine through the conserved F or W. A D gene is named only where the DNA matches it firmly. Clone size appears in some rows only: once, few, many, or a class for an expanded clone.

>TRBV9|TRBD1|few|TRBJ2-3
TGTGCCAGCAGCCTTAGGGGGCAGGGAGATACGCAGTATTTT
CASSLRGQGDTQYF
>TRBV20-1|-|few|TRBJ2-1
TGCAGTGCTAGACTCCCCGAGGGGGGGACTGGCAATGAGCAGTTCTTC
CSARLPEGGTGNEQFF
>TRBV11-1|-|few|TRBJ1-1
TGTGCCAGCAGCCAACCGACAAAACGTATAGACTTCATGAACACTGAAGCTTTCTTT
CASSQPTKRIDFMNTEAFF
>TRBV7-9|TRBD1|few|TRBJ2-2
TGTGCCAGCAGCTTACCAGGACAGGGGCGGACCGGGGAGCTGTTTTTT
CASSLPGQGRTGELFF
>TRBV13|-|few|TRBJ2-1
TGTGCCAGCAGCATCGGACCTAAGAGGTACAATGAGCAGTTCTTC
CASSIGPKRYNEQFF
>TRBV2|TRBD2|many|TRBJ2-3
TGTGCCAGCAGTGAAGGTCTAGCGGGGAGCACAGATACGCAGTATTTT
CASSEGLAGSTDTQYF
>TRBV5-1|TRBD1|-|TRBJ2-7
TGCGCCAGCAGCTTGGCCGGGTATCCAGGGGGACCAGCCGGTACCTACGAGCAGTACTTC
CASSLAGYPGGPAGTYEQYF
>TRBV7-8|TRBD2|few|TRBJ2-1
TGTGCCAGCAGCTTACCCGCCAGCGGGGGGGCGTATGAGCAGTTCTTC
CASSLPASGGAYEQFF
>TRBV7-3|TRBD1|-|TRBJ1-2
TGTGCCAGCAGCCCCGGGACAGGGGGAGGCTATGGCTACACCTTC
CASSPGTGGGYGYTF
>TRBV6-6|-|few|TRBJ2-3
TGTGCCAGCAGTTACTCGAAAAGGGTAACAGATACGCAGTATTTT
CASSYSKRVTDTQYF
>TRBV29-1|-|-|TRBJ1-1
TGCAGCGTTGAAGTACGACAGGACACTGAAGCTTTCTTT
CSVEVRQDTEAFF
>TRBV5-1|-|-|TRBJ2-7
TGCGCCAGCAGCTACACAGGGATCCTCTACGAGCAGTACTTC
CASSYTGILYEQYF
>TRBV4-1|TRBD1|few|TRBJ1-4
TGCGCCAGCAGCCTGACAGGGGCTAATGAAAAACTGTTTTTT
CASSLTGANEKLFF
>TRBV7-9|-|many|TRBJ2-1
TGTGCCAGCAGCTTACGGGGTCTTGAGCAGTTCTTC
CASSLRGLEQFF
>TRBV4-3|-|many|TRBJ2-2
TGCGCCAGCAGCCAAGAATTTACCAGAAGGGGTACCGGGGAGCTGTTTTTT
CASSQEFTRRGTGELFF
>TRBV6-5|-|-|TRBJ1-5
TGTGCCAGCAGTTCGGTCGGTAGCAATCAGCCCCAGCATTTT
CASSSVGSNQPQHF
>TRBV4-1|-|few|TRBJ2-2
TGCGCCAGCAGCCAAGTCGGAGGTAGAACCGGGGAGCTGTTTTTT
CASSQVGGRTGELFF
>TRBV4-1|TRBD1|-|TRBJ1-5
TGCGCCAGCAGTTACAGGCAGGGGGCGACGAGTCAGCCCCAGCATTTT
CASSYRQGATSQPQHF
>TRBV19|-|-|TRBJ1-5
TGTGCCAGTAGTTGGGGGTTGTCGCAGCTCGAGGGCAATCAGCCCCAGCATTTT
CASSWGLSQLEGNQPQHF
>TRBV29-1|TRBD1|-|TRBJ1-1
TGCAGCGTTGAATTACAAGACAGGGCGAACACTGAAGCTTTCTTT
CSVELQDRANTEAFF
>TRBV25-1|-|few|TRBJ2-3
TGTGCCAGCAACTTCGACGATACGCAGTATTTT
CASNFDDTQYF
>TRBV12-3/TRBV12-4|-|-|TRBJ1-2
TGTGCCAGCAGTTTAGGGCATCCCTATGGCTACACCTTC
CASSLGHPYGYTF
>TRBV5-1|-|-|TRBJ2-1
TGCGCCAGCAGCCTATACGGTGGCGAGCAGTTCTTC
CASSLYGGEQFF
>TRBV7-9|TRBD1|-|TRBJ1-1
TGTGCCAGCAGCCAGGGGGACGCGAACACTGAAGCTTTCTTT
CASSQGDANTEAFF
>TRBV9|-|-|TRBJ1-1
TGTGCCAGCAGCCCGCGGTGGAACACTGAAGCTTTCTTT
CASSPRWNTEAFF
>TRBV10-1|-|-|TRBJ1-6
TGCGCCAGCAGTGAGTCCCTAGGGATCTCGTCACCCCTCCACTTT
CASSESLGISSPLHF
>TRBV20-1|-|few|TRBJ1-1
TGCAGTGCGGCCAGGGCAGGGAAGAACACTGAAGCTTTCTTT
CSAARAGKNTEAFF
>TRBV7-6|-|few|TRBJ2-5
TGTGCCAGCAGTCGAGGGGGGGGGCTGGAGACCCAGTACTTC
CASSRGGGLETQYF
>TRBV7-8|-|-|TRBJ2-3
TGTGCCAGCAGGGACCCCGGCACAGATACGCAGTATTTT
CASRDPGTDTQYF
>TRBV7-9|TRBD2|few|TRBJ2-5
TGTGCCAGCAGCTTTAAAGGTGGCGGGAGGCCATTAGAGACCCAGTACTTC
CASSFKGGGRPLETQYF
>TRBV7-2|TRBD2|-|TRBJ2-3
TGTGCCAGCAGCCACACTAGCGGGGGCTGGTATACGCAGTATTTT
CASSHTSGGWYTQYF
>TRBV4-3|TRBD1|-|TRBJ1-2
TGCGCCAGCAGCCAAGTCAGTCTGGGACAGGGCTATGGCTACACCTTC
CASSQVSLGQGYGYTF
>TRBV12-5|-|few|TRBJ2-1
TGTGCTAGTGGTCCCTGGGGGAGCGGCGAGCAGTTCTTC
CASGPWGSGEQFF
>TRBV12-3/TRBV12-4|-|once|TRBJ2-1
TGTGACAGCACCCCGCTGGGGTTGGGAAACAATGAGCAGTTCTTC
CDSTPLGLGNNEQFF
>TRBV28|TRBD1|few|TRBJ2-2
TGTGCCAGCACCGAACTGGACAGGTCAGGCGGGGAGCTGTTTTTT
CASTELDRSGGELFF
>TRBV5-1|-|-|TRBJ1-1
TGCGCCAGCAGCTTGAGTCAGGGCAACACTGAAGCTTTCTTT
CASSLSQGNTEAFF
>TRBV7-8|-|many|TRBJ2-7
TGTGCCAGCAGCTTAGTGGGCTACGAGCAGTACTTC
CASSLVGYEQYF